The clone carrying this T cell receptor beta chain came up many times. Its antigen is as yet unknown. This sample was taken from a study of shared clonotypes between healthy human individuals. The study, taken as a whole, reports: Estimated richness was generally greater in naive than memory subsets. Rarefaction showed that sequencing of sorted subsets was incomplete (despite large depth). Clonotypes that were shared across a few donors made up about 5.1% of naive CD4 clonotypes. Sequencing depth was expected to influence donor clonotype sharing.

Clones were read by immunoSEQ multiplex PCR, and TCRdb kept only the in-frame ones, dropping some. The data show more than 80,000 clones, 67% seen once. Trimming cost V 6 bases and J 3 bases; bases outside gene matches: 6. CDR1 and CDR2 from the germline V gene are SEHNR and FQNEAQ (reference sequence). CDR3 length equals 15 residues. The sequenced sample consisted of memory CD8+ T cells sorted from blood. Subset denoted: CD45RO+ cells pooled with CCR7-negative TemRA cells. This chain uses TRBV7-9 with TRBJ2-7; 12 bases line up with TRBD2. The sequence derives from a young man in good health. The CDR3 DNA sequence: TGTGCCAGCAGGTCAGGACTAGCGGGAAACTACGAGCAGTACTTC. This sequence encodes CASRSGLAGNYEQYF.